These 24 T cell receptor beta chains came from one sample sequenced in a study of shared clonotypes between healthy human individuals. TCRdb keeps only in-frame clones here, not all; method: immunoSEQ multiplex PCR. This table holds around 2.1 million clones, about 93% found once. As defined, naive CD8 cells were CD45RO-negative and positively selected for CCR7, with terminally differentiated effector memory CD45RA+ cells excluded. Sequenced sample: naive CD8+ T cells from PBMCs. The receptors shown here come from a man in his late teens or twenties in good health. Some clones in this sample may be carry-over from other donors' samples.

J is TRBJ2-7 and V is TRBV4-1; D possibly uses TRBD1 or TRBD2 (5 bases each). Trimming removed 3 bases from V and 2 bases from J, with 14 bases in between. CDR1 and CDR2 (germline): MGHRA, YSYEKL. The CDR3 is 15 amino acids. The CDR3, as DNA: TGCGCCAGCAGCCACGGAAGGGTGGGGGCCTACGAGCAGTACTTC. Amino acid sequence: CASSHGRVGAYEQYF.

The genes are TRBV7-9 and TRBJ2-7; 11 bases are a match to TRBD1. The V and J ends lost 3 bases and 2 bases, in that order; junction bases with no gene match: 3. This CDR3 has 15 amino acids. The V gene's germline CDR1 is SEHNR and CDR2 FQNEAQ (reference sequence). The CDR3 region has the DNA TGTGCCAGCAGCTTGGGGACAGGGGGTGCCTACGAGCAGTACTTC. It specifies CASSLGTGGAYEQYF.

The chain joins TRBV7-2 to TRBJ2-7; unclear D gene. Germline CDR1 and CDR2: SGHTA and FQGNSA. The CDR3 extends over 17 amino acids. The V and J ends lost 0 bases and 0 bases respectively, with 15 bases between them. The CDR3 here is CASSLAVLRAYSYEQYF. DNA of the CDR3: TGTGCCAGCAGCTTAGCGGTGCTACGGGCGTACTCCTACGAGCAGTACTTC.

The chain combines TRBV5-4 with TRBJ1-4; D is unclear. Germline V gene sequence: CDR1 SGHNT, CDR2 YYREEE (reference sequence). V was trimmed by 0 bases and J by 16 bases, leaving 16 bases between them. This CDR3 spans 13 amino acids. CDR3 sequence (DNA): TGTGCCAGCAGCTTGGTCCCCTCAGCCCCCCAGTTTTTT. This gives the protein CASSLVPSAPQFF.

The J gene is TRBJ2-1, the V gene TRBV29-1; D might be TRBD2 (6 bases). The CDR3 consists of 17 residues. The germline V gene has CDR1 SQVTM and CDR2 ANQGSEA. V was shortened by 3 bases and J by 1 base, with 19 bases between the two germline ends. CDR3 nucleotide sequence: TGCAGCGTTGATGGGGTACAACTAGCTTGGTCCTACAATGAGCAGTTCTTC. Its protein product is CSVDGVQLAWSYNEQFF.

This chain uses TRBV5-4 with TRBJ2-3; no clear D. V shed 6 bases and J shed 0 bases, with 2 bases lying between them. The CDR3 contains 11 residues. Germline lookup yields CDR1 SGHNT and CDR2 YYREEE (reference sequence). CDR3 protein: CASISTDTQYF. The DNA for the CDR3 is TGTGCCAGCATCAGCACAGATACGCAGTATTTT.

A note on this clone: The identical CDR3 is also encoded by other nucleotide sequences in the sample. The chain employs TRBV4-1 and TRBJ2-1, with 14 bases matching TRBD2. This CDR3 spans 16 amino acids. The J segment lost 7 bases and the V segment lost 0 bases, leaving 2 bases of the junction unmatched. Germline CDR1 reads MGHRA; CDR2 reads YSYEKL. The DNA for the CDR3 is TGCGCCAGCAGCCAAGATCGACTAGCGGGAGGGAATGAGCAGTTCTTC. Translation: CASSQDRLAGGNEQFF.

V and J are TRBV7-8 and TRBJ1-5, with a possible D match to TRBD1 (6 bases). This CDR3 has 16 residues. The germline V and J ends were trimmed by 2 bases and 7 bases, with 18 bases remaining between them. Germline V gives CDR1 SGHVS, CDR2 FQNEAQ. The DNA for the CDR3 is TGTGCCAGCAGCTTATCAGGGGACCCGAGCGGGCAGCCCCAGCATTTT. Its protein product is CASSLSGDPSGQPQHF.

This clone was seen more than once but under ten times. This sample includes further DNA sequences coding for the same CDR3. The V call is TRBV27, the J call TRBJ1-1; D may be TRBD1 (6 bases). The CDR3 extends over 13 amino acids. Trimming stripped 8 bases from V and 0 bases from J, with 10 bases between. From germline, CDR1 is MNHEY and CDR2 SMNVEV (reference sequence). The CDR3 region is CASGDRLNTEAFF. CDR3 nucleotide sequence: TGTGCCAGCGGAGACAGGCTGAACACTGAAGCTTTCTTT.

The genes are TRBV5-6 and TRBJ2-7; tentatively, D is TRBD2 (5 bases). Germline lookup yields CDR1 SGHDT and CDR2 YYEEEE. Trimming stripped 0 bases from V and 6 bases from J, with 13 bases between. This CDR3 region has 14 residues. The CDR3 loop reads CASSLGRAAGEQYF. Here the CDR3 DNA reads TGTGCCAGCAGCTTGGGGCGGGCGGCTGGCGAGCAGTACTTC.

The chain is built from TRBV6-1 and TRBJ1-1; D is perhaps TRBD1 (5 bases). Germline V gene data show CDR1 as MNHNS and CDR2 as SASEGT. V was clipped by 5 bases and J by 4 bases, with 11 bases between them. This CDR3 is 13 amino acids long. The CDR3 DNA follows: TGTGCCAGCAGTTCCTGGGGCATCACTGAAGCTTTCTTT. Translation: CASSSWGITEAFF.

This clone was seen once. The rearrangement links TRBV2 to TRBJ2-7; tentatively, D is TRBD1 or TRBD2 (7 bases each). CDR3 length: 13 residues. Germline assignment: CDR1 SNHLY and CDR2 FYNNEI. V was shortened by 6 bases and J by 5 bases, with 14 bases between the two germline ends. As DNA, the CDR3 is TGTGCCAGCAGACGATCAGGGGGGGACGAGCAGTACTTC. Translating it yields CASRRSGGDEQYF.

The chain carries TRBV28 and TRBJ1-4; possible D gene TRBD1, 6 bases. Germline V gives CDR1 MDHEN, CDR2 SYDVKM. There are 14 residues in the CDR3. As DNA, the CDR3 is TGTGTCCAGGTAAACAGGGCCTTTAATGAAAAACTGTTTTTT. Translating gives CVQVNRAFNEKLFF.

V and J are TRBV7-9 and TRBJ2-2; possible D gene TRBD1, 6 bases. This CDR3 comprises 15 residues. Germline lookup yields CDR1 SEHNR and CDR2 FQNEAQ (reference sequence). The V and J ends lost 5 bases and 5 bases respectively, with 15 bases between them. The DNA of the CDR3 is TGTGCCAGCAGCCCGGGACACCTGAGGACCGGGGAGCTGTTTTTT. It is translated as CASSPGHLRTGELFF.

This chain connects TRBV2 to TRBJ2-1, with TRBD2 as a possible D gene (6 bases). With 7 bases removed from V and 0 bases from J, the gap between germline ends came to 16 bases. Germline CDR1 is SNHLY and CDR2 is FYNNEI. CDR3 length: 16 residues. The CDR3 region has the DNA TGTGCCAGCACCTTAGCGGCCTGGAGCTCCTACAATGAGCAGTTCTTC. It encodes CASTLAAWSSYNEQFF.

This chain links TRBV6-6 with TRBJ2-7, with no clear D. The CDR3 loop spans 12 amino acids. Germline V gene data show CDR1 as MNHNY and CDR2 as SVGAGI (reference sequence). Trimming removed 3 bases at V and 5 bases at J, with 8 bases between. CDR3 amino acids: CASSYDTHEQYF. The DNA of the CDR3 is TGTGCCAGCAGTTATGACACGCACGAGCAGTACTTC.

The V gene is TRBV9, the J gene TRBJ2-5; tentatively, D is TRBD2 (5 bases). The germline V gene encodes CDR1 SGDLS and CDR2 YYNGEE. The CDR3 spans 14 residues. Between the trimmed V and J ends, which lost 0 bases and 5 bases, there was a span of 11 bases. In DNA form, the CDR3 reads TGTGCCAGCAGCGTAGGGCTAGCTAGGGAGACCCAGTACTTC. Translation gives CASSVGLARETQYF.

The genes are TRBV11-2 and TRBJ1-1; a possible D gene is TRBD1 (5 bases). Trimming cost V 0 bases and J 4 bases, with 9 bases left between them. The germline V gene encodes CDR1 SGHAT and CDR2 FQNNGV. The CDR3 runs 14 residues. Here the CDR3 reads CASSLDPRATEAFF. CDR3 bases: TGTGCCAGCAGCTTAGATCCCAGGGCCACTGAAGCTTTCTTT. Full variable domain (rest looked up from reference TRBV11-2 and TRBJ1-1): EAGVAQSPRYKIIEKRQSVAFWCNPISGHATLYWYQQILGQGPKLLIQFQNNGVVDDSQLPKDRFSAERLKGVDSTLKIQPAKLEDSAVYLCASSLDPRATEAFFGQGTRLTVV.

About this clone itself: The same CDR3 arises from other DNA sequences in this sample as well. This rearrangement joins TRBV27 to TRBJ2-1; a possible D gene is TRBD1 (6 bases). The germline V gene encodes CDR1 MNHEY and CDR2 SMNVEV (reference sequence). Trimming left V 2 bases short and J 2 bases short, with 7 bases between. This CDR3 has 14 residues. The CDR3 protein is CASSLTGTYNEQFF. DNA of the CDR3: TGTGCCAGCAGTTTAACAGGGACCTACAATGAGCAGTTCTTC.

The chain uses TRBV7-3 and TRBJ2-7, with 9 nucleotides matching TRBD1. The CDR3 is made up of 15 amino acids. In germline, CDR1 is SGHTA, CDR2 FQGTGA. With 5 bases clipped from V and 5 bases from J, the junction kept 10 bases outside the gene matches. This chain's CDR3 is CASSLTGGGPNEQYF. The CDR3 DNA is TGTGCCAGCAGCCTGACAGGGGGAGGGCCTAACGAGCAGTACTTC. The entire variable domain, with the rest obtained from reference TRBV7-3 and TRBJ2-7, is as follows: GAGVSQTPSNKVTEKGKYVELRCDPISGHTALYWYRQSLGQGPEFLIYFQGTGAADDSGLPNDRFFAVRPEGSVSTLKIQRTERGDSAVYLCASSLTGGGPNEQYFGPGTRLTVT.

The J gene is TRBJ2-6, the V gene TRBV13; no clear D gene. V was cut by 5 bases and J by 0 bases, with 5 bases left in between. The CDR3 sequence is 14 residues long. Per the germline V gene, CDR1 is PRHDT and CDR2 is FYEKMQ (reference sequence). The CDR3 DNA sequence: TGTGCCAGCAGCCAATACTCTGGGGCCAACGTCCTGACTTTC. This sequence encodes CASSQYSGANVLTF.

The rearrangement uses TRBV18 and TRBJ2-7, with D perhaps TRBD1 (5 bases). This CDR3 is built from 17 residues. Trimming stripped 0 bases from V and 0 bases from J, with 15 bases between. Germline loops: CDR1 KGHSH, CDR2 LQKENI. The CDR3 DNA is TGTGCCAGCTCACCACCAGGCGCACAGGCGAGCTCCTACGAGCAGTACTTC. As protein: CASSPPGAQASSYEQYF.

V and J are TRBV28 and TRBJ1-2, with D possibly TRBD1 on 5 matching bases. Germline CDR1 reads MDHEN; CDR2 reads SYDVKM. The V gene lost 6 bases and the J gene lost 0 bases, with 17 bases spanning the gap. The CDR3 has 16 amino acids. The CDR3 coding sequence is TGTGCCAGCAGAGGACGGGGCTCTGTCTCTAACTATGGCTACACCTTC. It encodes CASRGRGSVSNYGYTF.

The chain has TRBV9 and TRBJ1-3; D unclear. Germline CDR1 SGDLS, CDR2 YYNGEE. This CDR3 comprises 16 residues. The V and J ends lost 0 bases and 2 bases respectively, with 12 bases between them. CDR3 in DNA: TGTGCCAGCAGCGTAGAGTCGGTGGGCCCTGGAAACACCATATATTTT. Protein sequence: CASSVESVGPGNTIYF.